The 28 T cell receptor beta chains below all came from one sample that was sequenced in a study of blood T cells in healthy people across ages. Primers used in a second PCR of roughly 6 to 11 cycles were a sample-barcoded 5' primer and a J-beta primer mix. TCRdb used MiXCR to reprocess the 5' RACE reads, holding one entry per CDR3 protein. The sample includes about 1.8 million distinct CDR3 sequences, around 48% seen only once; the top ten take less than 2.5%. Sequenced material: blood. Source of these receptors: a woman aged 40 to 50 in good health.

CDR3 sequence (DNA): TGTGCCAGCAGTTTACCAGGCAGGATTGATTCACCCCTCCACTTT. It yields the protein CASSLPGRIDSPLHF. The rearrangement links TRBV28 to TRBJ1-6; D gene unclear. The CDR3 is 15 amino acids. V lost 2 bases, J lost 8 bases, and 13 bases lay in between. Germline assignment: CDR1 MDHEN and CDR2 SYDVKM.

This clonotype was seen a single time. The genes are TRBV28 and TRBJ2-7; 10 bases fit TRBD1. Germline trimming cut 5 bases from V and 2 bases from J; bases unmatched to any gene: 9. Germline V lookup: CDR1 MDHEN, CDR2 SYDVKM. The length of the CDR3 is 16 residues. This chain's CDR3 is CASSTFRTGGPYEQYF. Written as DNA, the CDR3 is TGTGCCAGCAGTACATTCCGGACAGGGGGTCCCTACGAGCAGTACTTC.

The table lists this clonotype with a few counts. CDR3 amino acids: CASSLFRRESSYNSPLHF. The CDR3 DNA follows: TGTGCCAGCAGCTTATTCCGACGGGAGAGCTCCTATAATTCACCCCTCCACTTT. The rearrangement links TRBV7-2 to TRBJ1-6; D gene ambiguous. This CDR3 contains 18 residues. V was shortened by 2 bases and J by 0 bases, with 14 bases between the two germline ends. Germline values: CDR1 SGHTA, CDR2 FQGNSA. Drawing the rest from reference TRBV7-2 and TRBJ1-6, the complete variable domain is GAGVSQSPSNKVTEKGKDVELRCDPISGHTALYWYRQSLGQGLEFLIYFQGNSAPDKSGLPSDRFSAERTGGSVSTLTIQRTQQEDSAVYLCASSLFRRESSYNSPLHFGNGTRLTVT.

CDR3 DNA sequence: TGCAGTGCTAGAGAATCTAGCCGCAATGAGCAGTTCTTC. It yields the protein CSARESSRNEQFF. The chain uses TRBV20-1 and TRBJ2-1; possibly TRBD2 for D (5 bases). Germline V CDR1 and CDR2: DFQATT, SNEGSKA (reference sequence). The V and J ends lost 0 bases and 6 bases respectively, with 9 bases between them. CDR3 size: 13 residues.

The chain is built from TRBV6-6 and TRBJ1-4, with 8 bases that match TRBD1. V gave up 6 bases and J gave up 7 bases; unmatched junction bases: 4. The CDR3 covers 13 residues. The germline CDR1 and CDR2 sequences are MNHNY and SVGAGI (reference sequence). The CDR3 DNA follows: TGTGCCAGCAGCCCGGACAGGGTTGAAAAACTGTTTTTT. It yields the protein CASSPDRVEKLFF.

This sequence joins TRBV12-3 or TRBV12-4 and TRBJ2-5; TRBD1 might be the D (6 bases). The CDR3 contains 14 residues. V was shortened by 6 bases and J by 5 bases, with 16 bases between the two germline ends. DNA of the CDR3: TGTGCCAGCAGCCAAGCAGGGGATCGGGAGACCCAGTACTTC. Protein product: CASSQAGDRETQYF.

A word on this clonotype: At one of its ends the junction is not consistent with the germline gene, which may arise from a read error. This sequence joins TRBV7-7 and TRBJ2-7; D is uncertain. The germline V gene encodes CDR1 SSHAT and CDR2 FNYEAQ (reference sequence). The CDR3 sequence is 16 residues long. The CDR3 reads CASSLDGRTKDHEQYF. The CDR3 DNA sequence: TGTGCTAGCAGCTTAGATGGCCGAACCAAAGACCATGAGCAGTACTTC.

The CDR3 here is CSTAPGPDSAEQYF. The CDR3 nucleotides read TGCAGCACTGCTCCCGGACCCGATTCGGCCGAGCAGTACTTC. The V call is TRBV29-1, the J call TRBJ2-7; no definite D call. CDR1 is SQVTM, CDR2 ANQGSEA, per germline. This CDR3 comprises 14 residues. The ends were cut back, 8 bases at V and 6 bases at J, with 23 bases in the middle.

Note on this clonotype: Being one base from a much bigger clone, this may be a read error. This chain links TRBV12-3 or TRBV12-4 with TRBJ2-1; D is undetermined. The germline V and J ends were trimmed by 1 base and 6 bases, with 7 bases remaining between them. The CDR3 spans 13 residues. The CDR3 bases are TGTGCCAGCAGTTTAGGACGGATCAATGAGCAGTTCTTC. Amino acid sequence: CASSLGRINEQFF.

The V gene is TRBV6-2 or TRBV6-3, the J gene TRBJ2-7; the D gene could be TRBD1 or TRBD2 (5 bases each). The CDR3 runs to 15 residues. V lost 7 bases, J lost 1 base, and 17 bases lay in between. Germline V gene lookup returns CDR1 MNHEY and CDR2 SVGEGT. CDR3 sequence (DNA): TGTGCCAGCATCGGAGGACATCCTGGATCCTACGAGCAGTACTTC. This encodes CASIGGHPGSYEQYF.

This clonotype was seen more than once but under ten times. A read error may produce the germline difference seen at one junction end. The chain carries TRBV27 and TRBJ2-5, with 7 bases fitting TRBD1. Germline CDR1 is MNHEY and CDR2 is SMNVEV (reference sequence). The CDR3 is made up of 14 amino acids. The CDR3 is CASSADRNQETRYF. The DNA for the CDR3 is TGTGCCAGCAGTGCGGACAGGAACCAAGAGACCCGGTACTTC.

Turning to this clonotype: At one boundary the junction diverges from the germline segment, which might be a read error. The V call is TRBV6-1, the J call TRBJ1-2; the D gene is possibly TRBD1 (6 bases). Germline lookup yields CDR1 MNHNS and CDR2 SASEGT. The CDR3 sequence is 16 residues long. This CDR3 reads CASSAEGHPGGYGYIF. The CDR3 region has the DNA TGTGCCAGCAGTGCCGAGGGACACCCGGGAGGCTATGGCTACATCTTC.

This clonotype was seen more than once but under ten times. The V call is TRBV28, the J call TRBJ2-1; 8 positions match TRBD2. The V and J ends lost 3 bases and 10 bases, in that order; junction bases with no gene match: 11. Per the germline V gene, CDR1 is MDHEN and CDR2 is SYDVKM. This CDR3 region has 15 residues. In DNA form, the CDR3 reads TGTGCCAGCAGTTTTCGCGGGGGGCCGCAGGAGGAGCAGTTCTTC. Its protein is CASSFRGGPQEEQFF.

This chain connects TRBV20-1 to TRBJ2-7; possible D gene TRBD1, 5 bases. V lost 1 base and J lost 2, with 21 bases in between. The CDR3 is 17 amino acids. Germline CDR1 reads DFQATT; CDR2 reads SNEGSKA (reference sequence). The CDR3 nucleotides are TGCAGTGCTAGAGTCCCAAATTTCTTAAGACAGACCTACGAGCAGTACTTC. This codes for CSARVPNFLRQTYEQYF.

This clonotype was found many times. V is TRBV5-1 and J is TRBJ2-1; weak D call: TRBD1 (6 bases). The CDR3 is 13 amino acids. Trimming removed 4 bases from V and 6 bases from J, with 11 bases in between. Germline V CDR1 and CDR2: SGHRS, YFSETQ. This CDR3 is CASSRIQGNEQFF. The CDR3 nucleotides read TGCGCCAGCAGCAGGATACAGGGCAATGAGCAGTTCTTC.

V gene TRBV5-1 combines with J gene TRBJ2-5; a possible D gene is TRBD1 (6 bases). Trimming took 4 bases from V and 4 from J, leaving 14 bases between them. From germline, CDR1 is SGHRS and CDR2 YFSETQ. The CDR3 covers 14 residues. CDR3 in amino acids: CASSVGQAIETQYF. The CDR3 bases are TGCGCCAGCAGCGTGGGACAAGCAATAGAGACCCAGTACTTC.

A remark on this clonotype: A read error may account for a junction end that differs from germline. The chain recombines TRBV7-8 with TRBJ2-5, with a weak D call TRBD2 (5 bases). This CDR3 is 16 amino acids long. Germline V gene sequence: CDR1 SGHVS, CDR2 FQNEAQ. This chain's CDR3 is CASSAGRRGSQEAQYF. In nucleotides, the CDR3 is TGTGCCAGCAGCGCAGGACGTCGGGGAAGCCAAGAGGCCCAGTACTTC.

CDR3 region: CASSPVSRSDTQYF. CDR3 nucleotides: TGTGCCAGCTCACCAGTATCGAGGTCTGATACGCAGTATTTT. The chain uses TRBV18 and TRBJ2-3; D gene ambiguous. Per germline, CDR1 KGHSH and CDR2 LQKENI. V lost 2 bases to trimming and J lost 6 bases, with 12 bases between them. The CDR3 runs 14 residues.

This clonotype has just a few counts. The chain recombines TRBV20-1 with TRBJ1-2, with 7 bases identical to TRBD1. The J segment lost 4 bases and the V segment lost 5 bases, leaving 4 bases of the junction unmatched. Germline V lookup: CDR1 DFQATT, CDR2 SNEGSKA (reference sequence). The CDR3 extends over 12 amino acids. CDR3 in DNA: TGCAGTGCTCGGGACAGAGCCTATGGCTACACCTTC. The encoded protein is CSARDRAYGYTF.

This clonotype came up a few times. The V gene is TRBV5-1, the J gene TRBJ2-5; a weak D match, TRBD2 (6 bases). The CDR3 loop spans 14 amino acids. Germline assignment: CDR1 SGHRS and CDR2 YFSETQ. Between the trimmed V and J ends, which lost 4 bases and 3 bases, there was a span of 13 bases. CDR3 in amino acids: CASSPPSAEETQYF. In DNA, the CDR3 is TGCGCCAGCAGCCCCCCTAGCGCCGAAGAGACCCAGTACTTC.

The sample holds one count of this clonotype. This chain joins TRBV28 and TRBJ2-5; 7 bases agree with TRBD2. Per germline, CDR1 MDHEN and CDR2 SYDVKM. V lost 2 bases to trimming and J lost 10 bases; unmatched junction nucleotides: 10. The CDR3 extends over 14 amino acids. DNA for the CDR3: TGTGCCAGCAGTTTACAGGGAGGGAATTACGGCCAGTACTTC. This sequence encodes CASSLQGGNYGQYF.

This clonotype was seen more than once but under ten times. The chain couples TRBV25-1 to TRBJ1-2; D gene ambiguous. Trimming pared 6 bases from V and 7 bases from J, leaving 9 bases between. Germline CDR1 reads MGHDK; CDR2 reads SYGVNS. The CDR3 runs to 11 residues. As DNA, the CDR3 is TGTGCCAGCAGAGGCGCTTCTGGCTACACCTTC. It yields the protein CASRGASGYTF.

Only a few counts were recorded for this clonotype. CDR3 amino acids: CASSSATEQFF. DNA of the CDR3: TGTGCCAGCAGCTCTGCGACCGAGCAGTTCTTC. This rearrangement joins TRBV13 to TRBJ2-1; D unresolved. Trimming left V 4 bases short and J 10 bases short, with 8 bases between. The CDR3 is made up of 11 amino acids. The germline gives CDR1 PRHDT, CDR2 FYEKMQ (reference sequence).

The chain uses TRBV20-1 and TRBJ2-3; TRBD2 is a possible D gene (5 bases). CDR3 length equals 14 residues. The germline CDR1 and CDR2 sequences are DFQATT and SNEGSKA (reference sequence). V lost 5 bases, J lost 5 bases, and 17 bases lay in between. The CDR3 region has the DNA TGCAGTGCTTCCCGGGGTGGGCCCCTAGATACGCAGTATTTT. Encoded protein: CSASRGGPLDTQYF.

This chain joins TRBV4-3 and TRBJ2-3, with TRBD2 matching over 8 bases. The CDR3 length is 16 residues. The germline V gene encodes CDR1 LGHNA and CDR2 YSLEER. V shed 0 bases and J 3 bases; nucleotides not matched to a gene: 5. The CDR3 DNA follows: TGCGCCAGCAGCCAAGAATTAGCGGGGAAAACAGATACGCAGTATTTT. Translated: CASSQELAGKTDTQYF.

The V and J genes are TRBV28 and TRBJ2-4; 9 nucleotides align to TRBD1. V shed 5 bases and J 6 bases; nucleotides not matched to a gene: 11. The CDR3 totals 16 residues. From germline, CDR1 is MDHEN and CDR2 SYDVKM. CDR3 coding DNA: TGTGCCAGCAGTCATCAGGGACAGGGCGGTTTAAACATTCAGTACTTC. Its translation: CASSHQGQGGLNIQYF.

This chain joins TRBV27 and TRBJ1-2; a weak D match, TRBD1 (6 bases). Germline loops: CDR1 MNHEY, CDR2 SMNVEV (reference sequence). V shed 4 bases and J shed 8 bases, with 14 bases lying between them. CDR3 size: 13 residues. CDR3 sequence reads: CASSSGGRRGYTF. In DNA, the CDR3 is TGTGCCAGCAGTTCGGGGGGCAGGCGGGGCTACACCTTC.

The CDR3 region has the DNA TGTGCCAGCAGTTACTCGGAGGGCCCAGATACGCAGTATTTT. This encodes CASSYSEGPDTQYF. This chain links TRBV6-5 with TRBJ2-3; D might be TRBD2 (6 bases). Germline CDR1 and CDR2: MNHEY and SVGAGI. The ends were cut back, 0 bases at V and 4 bases at J, with 8 bases in the middle. This CDR3 is built from 14 residues.